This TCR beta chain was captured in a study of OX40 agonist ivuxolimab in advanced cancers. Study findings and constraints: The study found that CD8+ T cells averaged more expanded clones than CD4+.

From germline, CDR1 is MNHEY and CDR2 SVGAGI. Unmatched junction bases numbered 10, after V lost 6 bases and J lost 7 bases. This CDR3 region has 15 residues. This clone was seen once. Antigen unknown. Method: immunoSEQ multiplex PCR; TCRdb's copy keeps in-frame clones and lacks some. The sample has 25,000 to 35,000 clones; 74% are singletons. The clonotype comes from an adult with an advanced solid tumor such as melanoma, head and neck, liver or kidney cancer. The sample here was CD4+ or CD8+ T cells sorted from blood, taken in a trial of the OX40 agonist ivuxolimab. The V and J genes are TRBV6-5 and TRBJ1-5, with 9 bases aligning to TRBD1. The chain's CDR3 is CASSLGQGKGQPQHF. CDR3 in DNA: TGTGCCAGCAGCCTTGGACAGGGGAAGGGCCAGCCCCAGCATTTT.